The 24 T cell receptor beta chains listed next were all sequenced from one sample in a study of shared clonotypes between healthy human individuals. Sequencing used immunoSEQ multiplex PCR; TCRdb keeps in-frame clones, though not all of them. The table has approximately 1,000,000 clones, 70% to 85% seen once. Material for sequencing was memory CD4+ T cells from PBMCs. Subset indicated: CD45RA-negative fraction. These receptors came from a man between 18 and 29 years old in good health. Some clones in this sample may be carry-over from other donors' samples.

The J gene is TRBJ1-1, the V gene TRBV7-2; no clear D. V shed 4 bases and J shed 4 bases, with 13 bases lying between them. Germline V gene sequence: CDR1 SGHTA, CDR2 FQGNSA. CDR3 length: 14 residues. The CDR3 nucleotides read TGTGCCAGCAGCTATTTGTCAGCAGGCACTGAAGCTTTCTTT. Protein sequence: CASSYLSAGTEAFF.

The chain has TRBV28 and TRBJ1-5; D not certain. The V gene's germline CDR1 is MDHEN and CDR2 SYDVKM. V was cut by 6 bases and J by 8 bases, with 8 bases left in between. The CDR3 loop spans 11 amino acids. The DNA for the CDR3 is TGTGCCAGCAGCCACAGCAAGCCCCAGCATTTT. It codes for CASSHSKPQHF.

Note on this clone: One base away lies a much larger clone, so this may be a sequencing read error. The V call is TRBV25-1, the J call TRBJ2-5; unclear D gene. The closer fit of TRBJ2-7 to the DNA end suggests the J call may be wrong. The germline gives CDR1 MGHDK, CDR2 SYGVNS. The CDR3 sequence is 12 residues long. The CDR3 DNA sequence: TGTGCCAGCAGGTTAGACTCCTACGAGCAGTACTTC. It codes for CASRLDSYEQYF.

This clone showed up just once. This sequence joins TRBV7-8 and TRBJ2-7; 12 nucleotides agree with TRBD1. This CDR3 comprises 17 residues. V lost 2 bases and J lost 6; bases outside the gene matches: 11. Germline CDR1 reads SGHVS; CDR2 reads FQNEAQ. The CDR3 sequence: CASSLIAGQGAQAEQYF. CDR3 DNA: TGTGCCAGCAGCTTAATCGCGGGACAGGGGGCGCAGGCCGAGCAGTACTTC.

In regard to this clone: An end of the junction differs from the germline gene, which may be a read error. The genes are TRBV7-6 and TRBJ2-7; 10 nucleotides agree with TRBD2. Germline CDR1 and CDR2: SGHVS and FNYEAQ. The CDR3 extends over 13 amino acids. In DNA, the CDR3 is TGTGCCAGCAGCTTAGACCCGGGACTAGCGCAGTCATTC. Amino acid sequence: CASSLDPGLAQSF.

This clone came up a few times. Sequence at one end of the junction differs from germline and may be a read error. The chain carries TRBV30 and TRBJ1-4; possibly TRBD1 for D (5 bases). This CDR3 contains 13 residues. The germline V gene encodes CDR1 GTSNPN and CDR2 SVGIG (reference sequence). CDR3 nucleotides: TGTGCGTGGAGTACGGGGGAGAGCGAAAAACTGTTTTTT. Amino acid sequence: CAWSTGESEKLFF.

The rearrangement joins TRBV28 to TRBJ1-2; maybe TRBD1 (5 bases). The CDR3 loop spans 15 amino acids. Trimming stripped 2 bases from V and 8 bases from J, with 18 bases between. Germline loops: CDR1 MDHEN, CDR2 SYDVKM. The CDR3 DNA reads as TGTGCCAGCAGTTTACCTTGGGACGGCGCGGGGGGCTACACCTTC. Its translation: CASSLPWDGAGGYTF.

This clone was found many times. This rearrangement joins TRBV30 to TRBJ2-6; D might be TRBD2 (7 bases). V gave up 5 bases and J gave up 3 bases, with 11 bases separating them. Germline-derived CDR1 and CDR2 are GTSNPN and SVGIG (reference sequence). The CDR3 totals 14 residues. CDR3 region: CAWYGGLGANVLTF. The DNA of the CDR3 is TGTGCCTGGTACGGGGGGCTTGGGGCCAACGTCCTGACTTTC. The full variable domain, with the rest looked up from reference TRBV30 and TRBJ2-6, is SQTIHQWPATLVQPVGSPLSLECTVEGTSNPNLYWYRQAAGRGLQLLFYSVGIGQISSEVPQNLSASRPQDRQFILSSKKLLLSDSGFYLCAWYGGLGANVLTFGAGSRLTVL.

In regard to this clone: Other DNA sequences in this specimen translate into the identical CDR3. The rearrangement joins TRBV28 to TRBJ1-5, with unresolved D. Germline CDR1 and CDR2: MDHEN and SYDVKM. The V end lost 2 bases, the J end lost 6 bases, and 5 bases lay between the germline ends. This CDR3 comprises 12 residues. The CDR3 loop is CASSLVAQPQHF. The CDR3 DNA follows: TGTGCCAGCAGTTTAGTAGCTCAGCCCCAGCATTTT.

The chain carries TRBV5-1 and TRBJ2-3; D tentatively reads TRBD1 or TRBD2 (5 bases each). Trimming stripped 8 bases from V and 5 bases from J, with 21 bases between. Germline CDR1 is SGHRS and CDR2 is YFSETQ. The CDR3 sequence is 15 residues long. The CDR3, as DNA: TGCGCCAGTTATCCGGACCTCGGGGCGGGAGATACGCAGTATTTT. Its translation: CASYPDLGAGDTQYF. Full variable domain (outside the CDR3, taken from reference TRBV5-1 and TRBJ2-3): KAGVTQTPRYLIKTRGQQVTLSCSPISGHRSVSWYQQTPGQGLQFLFEYFSETQRNKGNFPGRFSGRQFSNSRSEMNVSTLELGDSALYLCASYPDLGAGDTQYFGPGTRLTVL.

The chain combines TRBV25-1 with TRBJ2-3; perhaps TRBD2 as D (6 bases). Germline CDR1 MGHDK, CDR2 SYGVNS. The germline V and J ends were trimmed by 5 bases and 5 bases, with 20 bases remaining between them. The CDR3 loop spans 16 amino acids. CDR3 nucleotide sequence: TGTGCCAGCAGTCAACCTTCGTCGGGACTCGGAGATACGCAGTATTTT. Its translation is CASSQPSSGLGDTQYF.

The table lists this clone with many counts. This chain uses TRBV6-6 with TRBJ1-4; D unclear. Germline V gives CDR1 MNHNY, CDR2 SVGAGI (reference sequence). The CDR3 is made up of 14 amino acids. The ends were cut back, 2 bases at V and 4 bases at J, with 8 bases in the middle. CDR3 nucleotide sequence: TGTGCCAGCAGTTACGGGCAGATTAATGAAAAACTGTTTTTT. Its translation is CASSYGQINEKLFF.

This chain links TRBV15 with TRBJ2-7, with TRBD1 matching over 7 bases. The germline gives CDR1 LNHNV, CDR2 YYDKDF (reference sequence). This CDR3 is built from 15 residues. J gave up 0 bases and V 3 bases, and 5 bases lay outside the gene matches. The CDR3 protein is CATSRRGTASYEQYF. In DNA, the CDR3 is TGTGCCACCAGCAGGAGGGGGACAGCCTCCTACGAGCAGTACTTC.

The rearrangement links TRBV29-1 to TRBJ2-1; D perhaps matches TRBD1 (6 bases). The CDR3 covers 13 residues. Germline CDR1 reads SQVTM; CDR2 reads ANQGSEA. The V and J ends lost 6 bases and 0 bases respectively, with 9 bases between them. CDR3 sequence: CSVAGDSYNEQFF. The CDR3 DNA is TGCAGCGTGGCAGGGGACTCCTACAATGAGCAGTTCTTC.

This chain uses TRBV29-1 with TRBJ2-2; TRBD2 is a possible D gene (5 bases). The V and J ends lost 7 bases and 4 bases respectively, with 13 bases between them. Germline CDR1 SQVTM, CDR2 ANQGSEA. The CDR3 contains 13 residues. CDR3 in DNA: TGCAGCGGTCGGCTAGCCGTCACCGGGGAGCTGTTTTTT. Protein sequence: CSGRLAVTGELFF.

The V gene is TRBV7-9, the J gene TRBJ1-2; D remains unclear. CDR3 length equals 12 residues. Germline loops: CDR1 SEHNR, CDR2 FQNEAQ (reference sequence). Deletions cut 4 bases from V and 5 bases from J, with 8 bases between. The CDR3 here is CASSSETYGYTF. DNA for the CDR3: TGTGCCAGCAGCTCGGAGACTTATGGCTACACCTTC.

The V gene is TRBV14, the J gene TRBJ2-1, with 8 bases that match TRBD2. This CDR3 region has 13 residues. Germline V gene lookup returns CDR1 SGHDN and CDR2 FVKESK. The J segment lost 12 bases and the V segment lost 1 base, leaving 5 bases of the junction unmatched. DNA for the CDR3: TGTGCCAGCAGCCAAGTGGGACTAGGTGGGCAGTTCTTC. Translation gives CASSQVGLGGQFF.

Only a few counts were recorded for this clone. The gene calls are TRBV7-8 and TRBJ1-2, with D maybe TRBD1 (5 bases). Trimming left V 5 bases short and J 8 bases short, with 21 bases between. CDR1 and CDR2 from the germline V gene are SGHVS and FQNEAQ. The CDR3 covers 15 residues. The CDR3 loop reads CASSPLTTSGRGYTF. CDR3 bases: TGTGCCAGCAGCCCTCTTACGACCTCAGGGCGAGGCTACACCTTC.

The V call is TRBV7-3, the J call TRBJ2-2; TRBD2 agrees at 12 bases. The length of the CDR3 is 18 residues. CDR1 is SGHTA, CDR2 FQGTGA, per germline. V trimming: 5 bases; J trimming: 4 bases; junction bases outside the gene matches: 11. In DNA, the CDR3 is TGTGCCAGCAGCGAAAGACCGACTAGCGGGGGACTCACCGGGGAGCTGTTTTTT. It yields the protein CASSERPTSGGLTGELFF.

J is TRBJ1-4 and V is TRBV25-1, with TRBD1 matching 9 bases. The V gene's germline CDR1 is MGHDK and CDR2 SYGVNS. The CDR3 contains 15 residues. V gave up 1 base and J gave up 8 bases; unmatched junction bases: 5. CDR3 residues: CASSEWGQGREKLFF. The DNA of the CDR3 is TGTGCCAGCAGTGAATGGGGACAGGGTAGGGAAAAACTGTTTTTT.

V and J are TRBV14 and TRBJ2-3; no definite D call. V was clipped by 6 bases and J by 0 bases, with 10 bases between them. This CDR3 spans 14 amino acids. Germline V gene data show CDR1 as SGHDN and CDR2 as FVKESK. CDR3 sequence reads: CASRASYSTDTQYF. In DNA, the CDR3 is TGTGCCAGCAGGGCTAGTTATAGCACAGATACGCAGTATTTT.

Only a few counts were recorded for this clone. V usage is TRBV4-2 and J usage is TRBJ2-7; D gene ambiguous. Germline lookup yields CDR1 LGHNA and CDR2 YNFKEQ. V was clipped by 4 bases and J by 0 bases, with 13 bases between them. This CDR3 contains 15 residues. This CDR3 is CASSPQAASSYEQYF. The CDR3 DNA reads as TGTGCCAGCAGCCCCCAGGCGGCTAGCTCCTACGAGCAGTACTTC.

The chain recombines TRBV19 with TRBJ2-5; 7 bases map to TRBD1. In germline, CDR1 is LNHDA, CDR2 SQIVND (reference sequence). V lost 3 bases and J lost 5; bases outside the gene matches: 9. The CDR3 consists of 15 residues. As DNA, the CDR3 is TGTGCCAGTAGTATGGTGGGGACAGAGGGGGAGACCCAGTACTTC. Its translation: CASSMVGTEGETQYF.

The CDR3 DNA follows: TGTGCCAGCAGTTTGATGAGTCTCCCAGAGACCCAGTACTTC. It is translated as CASSLMSLPETQYF. This chain links TRBV28 with TRBJ2-5; D gene unclear. The CDR3 consists of 14 residues. CDR1 MDHEN and CDR2 SYDVKM come from the germline V gene. The ends were cut back, 3 bases at V and 4 bases at J, with 12 bases in the middle.